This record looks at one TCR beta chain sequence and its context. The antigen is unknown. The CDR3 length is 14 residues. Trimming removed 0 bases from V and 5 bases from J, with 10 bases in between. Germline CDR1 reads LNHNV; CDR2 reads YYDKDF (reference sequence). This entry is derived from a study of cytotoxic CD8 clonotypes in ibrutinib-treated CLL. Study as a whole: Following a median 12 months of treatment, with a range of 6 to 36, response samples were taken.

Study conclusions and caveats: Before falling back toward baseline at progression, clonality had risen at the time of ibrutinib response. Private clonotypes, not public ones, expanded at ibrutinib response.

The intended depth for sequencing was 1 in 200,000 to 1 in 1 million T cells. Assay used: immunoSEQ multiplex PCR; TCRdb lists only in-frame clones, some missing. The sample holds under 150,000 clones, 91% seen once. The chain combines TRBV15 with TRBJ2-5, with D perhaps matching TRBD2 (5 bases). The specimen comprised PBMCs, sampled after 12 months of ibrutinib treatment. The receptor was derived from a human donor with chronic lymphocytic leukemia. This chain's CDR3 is CATSRESSSETQYF. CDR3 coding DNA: TGTGCCACCAGCAGAGAGTCTAGCAGCGAGACCCAGTACTTC. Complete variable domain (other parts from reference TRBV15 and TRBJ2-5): DAMVIQNPRYQVTQFGKPVTLSCSQTLNHNVMYWYQQKSSQAPKLLFHYYDKDFNNEADTPDNFQSRRPNTSFCFLDIRSPGLGDTAMYLCATSRESSSETQYFGPGTRLLVL.